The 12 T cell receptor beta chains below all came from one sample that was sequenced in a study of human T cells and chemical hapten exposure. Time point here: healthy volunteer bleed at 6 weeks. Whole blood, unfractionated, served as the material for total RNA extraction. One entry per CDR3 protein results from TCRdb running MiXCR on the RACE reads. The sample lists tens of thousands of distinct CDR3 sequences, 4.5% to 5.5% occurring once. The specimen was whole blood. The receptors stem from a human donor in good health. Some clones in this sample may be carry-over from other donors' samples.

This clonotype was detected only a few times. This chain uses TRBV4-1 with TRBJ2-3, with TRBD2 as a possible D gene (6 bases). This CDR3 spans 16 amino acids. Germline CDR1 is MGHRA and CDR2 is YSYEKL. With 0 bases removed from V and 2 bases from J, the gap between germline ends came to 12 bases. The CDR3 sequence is CASSQDRGVFTDTQYF. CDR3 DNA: TGCGCCAGCAGCCAAGATCGCGGGGTGTTCACAGATACGCAGTATTTT.

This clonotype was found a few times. The CDR3 is CASSLDPGSAQETQYF. The CDR3 DNA reads TGCGCCAGCAGCTTGGACCCGGGGTCCGCCCAAGAGACCCAGTACTTC. The chain couples TRBV5-1 to TRBJ2-5; a possible D gene is TRBD2 (5 bases). Trimming stripped 0 bases from V and 1 base from J, with 13 bases between. The CDR3 is 16 residues long. Germline V gene sequence: CDR1 SGHRS, CDR2 YFSETQ.

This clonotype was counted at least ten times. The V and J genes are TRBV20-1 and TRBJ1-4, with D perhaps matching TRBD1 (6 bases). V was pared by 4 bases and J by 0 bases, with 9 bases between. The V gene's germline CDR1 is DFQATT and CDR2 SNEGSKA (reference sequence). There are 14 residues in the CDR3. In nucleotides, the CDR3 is TGCAGTGCTATACAGGGAACAACTAATGAAAAACTGTTTTTT. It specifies CSAIQGTTNEKLFF.

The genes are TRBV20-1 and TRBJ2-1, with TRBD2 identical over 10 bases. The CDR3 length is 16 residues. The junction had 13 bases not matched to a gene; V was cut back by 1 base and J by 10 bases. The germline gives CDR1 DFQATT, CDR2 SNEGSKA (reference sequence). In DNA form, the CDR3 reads TGCAGTGCTAGAGGGAGAGCGGGGGGGCGAGTTCGGGAGCAGTTCTTC. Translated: CSARGRAGGRVREQFF.

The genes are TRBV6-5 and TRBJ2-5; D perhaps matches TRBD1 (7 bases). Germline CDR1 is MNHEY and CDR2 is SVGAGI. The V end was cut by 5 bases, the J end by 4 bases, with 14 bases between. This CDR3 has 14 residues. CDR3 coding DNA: TGTGCCAGCAGTCAGTACAGGGGAGGAGAGACCCAGTACTTC. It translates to CASSQYRGGETQYF.

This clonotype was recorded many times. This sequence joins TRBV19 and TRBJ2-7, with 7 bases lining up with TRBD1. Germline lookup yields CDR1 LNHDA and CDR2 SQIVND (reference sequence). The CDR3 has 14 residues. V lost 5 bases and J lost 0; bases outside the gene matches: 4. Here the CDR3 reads CASSPGQASYEQYF. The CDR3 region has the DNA TGTGCCAGTAGTCCAGGACAGGCCTCCTACGAGCAGTACTTC.

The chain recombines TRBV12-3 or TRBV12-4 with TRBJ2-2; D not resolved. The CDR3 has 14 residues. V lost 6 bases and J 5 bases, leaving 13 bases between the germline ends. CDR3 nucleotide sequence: TGTGCCAGCAGCCCAGAACAGTTAACCGGGGAGCTGTTTTTT. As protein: CASSPEQLTGELFF.

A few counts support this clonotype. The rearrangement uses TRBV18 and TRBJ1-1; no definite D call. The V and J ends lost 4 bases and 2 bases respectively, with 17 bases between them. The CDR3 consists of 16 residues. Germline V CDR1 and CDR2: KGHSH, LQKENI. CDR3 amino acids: CASSLAMLGLNTEAFF. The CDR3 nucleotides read TGTGCCAGCTCACTCGCAATGTTGGGCCTTAACACTGAAGCTTTCTTT. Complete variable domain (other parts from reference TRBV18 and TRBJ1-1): NAGVMQNPRHLVRRRGQEARLRCSPMKGHSHVYWYRQLPEEGLKFMVYLQKENIIDESGMPKERFSAEFPKEGPSILRIQQVVRGDSAAYFCASSLAMLGLNTEAFFGQGTRLTVV.

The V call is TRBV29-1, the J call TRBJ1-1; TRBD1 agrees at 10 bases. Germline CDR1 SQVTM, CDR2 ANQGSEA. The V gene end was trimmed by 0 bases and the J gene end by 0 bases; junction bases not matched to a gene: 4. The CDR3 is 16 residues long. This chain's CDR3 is CSVEDLGQGLNTEAFF. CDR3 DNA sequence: TGCAGCGTTGAAGATCTGGGACAGGGGCTGAACACTGAAGCTTTCTTT.

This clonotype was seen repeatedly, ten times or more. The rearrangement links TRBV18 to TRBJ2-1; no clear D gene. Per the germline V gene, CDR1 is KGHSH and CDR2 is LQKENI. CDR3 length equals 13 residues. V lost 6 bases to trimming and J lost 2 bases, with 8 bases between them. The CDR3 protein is CASSLDPYNEQFF. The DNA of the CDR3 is TGTGCCAGCTCGCTTGACCCCTACAATGAGCAGTTCTTC.

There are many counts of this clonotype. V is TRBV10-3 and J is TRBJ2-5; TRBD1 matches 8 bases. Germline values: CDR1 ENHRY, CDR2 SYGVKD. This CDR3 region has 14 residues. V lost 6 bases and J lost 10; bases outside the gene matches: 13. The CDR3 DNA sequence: TGTGCCATCAGGGAGGACAGGGTCATGCCGAACCAGTACTTC. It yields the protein CAIREDRVMPNQYF.

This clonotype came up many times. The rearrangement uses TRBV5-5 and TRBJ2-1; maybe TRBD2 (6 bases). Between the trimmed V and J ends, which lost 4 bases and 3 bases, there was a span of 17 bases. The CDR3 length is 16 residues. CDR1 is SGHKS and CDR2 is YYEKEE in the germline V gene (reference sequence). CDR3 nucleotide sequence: TGTGCCAGCAGCGCCCCCCCTAGCGAATACTACAATGAGCAGTTCTTC. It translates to CASSAPPSEYYNEQFF.